Here is one TCR beta chain with its context. What it binds is unknown. This sample was taken from a study of beta chain features in type 1 diabetes. Study overall: Cell yields, gender and age were comparable in patients and healthy donors. Sorted cells numbering 95 million to 110 million were examined across all samples.

Purities in excess of 95% were seen in all sorted populations. Whole-study findings and limits: Moderately but significantly shorter TCRB CDR3s were found in Type 1 diabetes patients in all four CD4+ subsets.

Of the isolated RNA, all was reverse transcribed, and so the sequenced material was expressed TCRB transcripts. Profiled with immunoSEQ multiplex PCR; TCRdb holds only in-frame clones, not every one. Seen here are 300,000 to 350,000 clones, around 9.3% observed once, and the top ten hold roughly 1%. Germline V gene lookup returns CDR1 SGHRS and CDR2 YFSETQ. This CDR3 has 15 amino acids. With V trimmed by 0 bases and J by 5 bases, 8 bases remained unmatched. Sequenced material: central memory CD4+ T cells from blood. The chain combines TRBV5-1 with TRBJ2-7, with TRBD1 matching over 7 bases. This TCR was sampled from a man aged 25 to 45 with type 1 diabetes. CDR3 residues: CASSLDRGQIDEQYF. CDR3 DNA sequence: TGCGCCAGCAGCTTGGACAGGGGCCAGATAGACGAGCAGTACTTC.